Described below is a single T cell receptor beta chain sequence and its context. What this receptor recognizes is not known. Base-call qualities are not available, and no considerably larger clone is one nucleotide away. Trimmed from V: 1 base; trimmed from J: 5 bases; junction bases lacking a gene match: 4. CDR1 and CDR2, per the germline V gene, are SGHNT and YENEEA. The cysteine opens and the phenylalanine closes a CDR3 of 16 amino acids. Of all the DNA, just the CDR3 is kept, 48 bases in frame from base 1. This entry comes from a study of blood T cell repertoires in COVID-19 (TCRdb year 2020). Some background on the complete study: Samples covering the acute and convalescent phases of COVID-19 were provided by collaborators in the United States, Italy and Spain. The prospective study material was composed of cDNA or gDNA derived from T cells, B-cell-depleted T cells, or PBMCs. Subjects who had been exposed to COVID-19, were actively infected with it, or had recovered from it provided the deeply sampled blood TCRbeta repertoires that made up the dataset. The repertoires were made available in a free public database intended to serve as a resource for research on the immune response to SARS-CoV-2. Samples came from the ongoing ImmuneRACE study (first 160 participants) plus 1,254 subjects from 6 global collaborators. A de-identified subject ID, COVID-19 status, age in years and sex were almost always included in the sample metadata. Where available, HLA class I and class II types were obtained from metadata supplied by the sample provider rather than from assay-based typing.

General findings and caveats noted by the study authors: How much clinical and demographic metadata was included differed by source and by participant, and the metadata was provided uncurated.

TCRbeta CDR3 regions were amplified from genomic DNA using the immunoSEQ Assay, a bias-controlled multiplex PCR. The original methods were these. Nucleated cell counts per sample were estimated from amplification of reference gene primers within the assay. To quantify the absolute abundance of each unique TCRbeta CDR3 rearrangement, sequence reads were collapsed and filtered. For each sample, productive Simpson clonality was calculated as the square root of Simpson's diversity index over productive rearrangements. TCRdb provides this immuneACCESS table in a form limited to in-frame rearrangements. Some clones are lacking; in checked studies, under half of them reflect an unresolved V gene, and why the rest are absent is not known. That table supplies the V and J calls and clone size; D and trimming were determined from the DNA. Present in this sample are 390,000 or so clones, around 87% of which were seen just once. Of the sample, 8.5% to 12% is held by the ten largest clones.

At one collaborating source in Seattle, patients were enrolled during active infection and were followed longitudinally through the course of disease. Whole blood was collected in K2EDTA tubes by collaborating institutions according to the institutions' own protocols. For TCRbeta analysis, collaborators shipped samples in one of three forms: frozen whole blood, isolated PBMCs, or DNA extracted from either of those sample types. The sequence was collected from a woman in her twenties or thirties with COVID-19, enrolled during active disease. Specimen: peripheral blood. The chain uses TRBV11-3 and TRBJ2-3, with 12 central nucleotides matching TRBD2. CDR3 reads: CASSLGTSGRRDTQYF. In nucleotide form, the sequence is TGTGCCAGCAGCTTAGGCACTAGCGGGAGGAGAGATACGCAGTATTTT.